The 13 T cell receptor beta chains below were found in one sample sequenced in a study of early T cells in non-severe SARS-CoV-2 infection. TCRdb ran MiXCR on the 5' RACE reads and lists one entry per CDR3 protein. The table shows about 80,000 distinct CDR3 sequences, with 9% to 15% occurring only once. The material was whole blood, obtained at baseline. These TCRs come from an adult who was a healthcare worker with PCR-confirmed SARS-CoV-2 infection or an uninfected control (not recorded which). The donor label of this sample is uncertain.

This clonotype was seen repeatedly, ten times or more. The genes are TRBV19 and TRBJ1-5; 7 bases agree with TRBD1. This CDR3 has 13 residues. CDR1 and CDR2 from the germline V gene are LNHDA and SQIVND (reference sequence). Unmatched junction bases numbered 5, after V lost 5 bases and J lost 7 bases. CDR3 in DNA: TGTGCCAGTAGTTGGACAGGAGAACAGCCCCAGCATTTT. It is translated as CASSWTGEQPQHF.

This clonotype was detected a few times. J is TRBJ2-1 and V is TRBV4-3; D gene ambiguous. V lost 1 base and J 0 bases, leaving 16 bases between the germline ends. This CDR3 spans 18 amino acids. Germline CDR1 and CDR2: LGHNA and YSLEER. CDR3 amino acids: CASSQGAQALSSYNEQFF. DNA of the CDR3: TGCGCCAGCAGCCAAGGAGCCCAGGCGCTCAGCTCCTACAATGAGCAGTTCTTC.

This clonotype was recorded a few times. The V call is TRBV11-2, the J call TRBJ2-1; no definite D call. Trimming pared 5 bases from V and 9 bases from J, leaving 8 bases between. The CDR3 has 11 amino acids. The germline V gene encodes CDR1 SGHAT and CDR2 FQNNGV. CDR3 protein: CASSEFVEQFF. The CDR3 nucleotides read TGTGCCAGCAGCGAGTTCGTTGAGCAGTTCTTC.

This clonotype was detected ten times or more. The gene calls are TRBV18 and TRBJ2-4; possible D gene TRBD2, 6 bases. The CDR3 consists of 15 residues. V lost 3 bases to trimming and J lost 5 bases, with 14 bases between them. CDR1 is KGHSH and CDR2 is LQKENI in the germline V gene. CDR3 sequence reads: CASSPPGTPQNIQYF. The CDR3 nucleotides are TGTGCCAGCTCACCCCCGGGGACTCCACAAAACATTCAGTACTTC.

This clonotype has a count of ten or more. J is TRBJ2-5 and V is TRBV20-1, with a tentative D call TRBD2 (5 bases). The V and J ends lost 5 bases and 2 bases respectively, with 15 bases between them. CDR3 length: 14 amino acids. The germline V gene encodes CDR1 DFQATT and CDR2 SNEGSKA (reference sequence). CDR3 in amino acids: CSAANPGLQETQYF. The DNA for the CDR3 is TGCAGTGCTGCAAACCCGGGGTTGCAAGAGACCCAGTACTTC.

This clonotype was counted a few times. V usage is TRBV5-1 and J usage is TRBJ2-1, with D unclear. Trimming took 6 bases from V and 8 from J, leaving 18 bases between them. Germline V CDR1 and CDR2: SGHRS, YFSETQ. This CDR3 is built from 14 residues. The CDR3 DNA follows: TGCGCCAGCACCCTCACCCTGGAATGGGATGAGCAGTTCTTC. It codes for CASTLTLEWDEQFF.

In this sample, this clonotype turned up a few times. The chain recombines TRBV6-2 or TRBV6-3 with TRBJ1-2; 9 positions match TRBD1. CDR1 and CDR2 (germline): MNHEY, SVGEGT. This CDR3 region has 15 residues. V dropped 5 bases and J dropped 2; count of bases not matched to a gene: 6. CDR3 protein: CASSQQGALNYGYTF. DNA for the CDR3: TGTGCCAGCAGTCAACAGGGGGCCCTGAACTATGGCTACACCTTC.

V gene TRBV11-3 combines with J gene TRBJ2-1; 12 bases fit TRBD2. The junction had 8 bases not matched to a gene; V was cut back by 5 bases and J by 9 bases. The CDR3 runs to 15 residues. CDR1 and CDR2 (germline): SGHNT, YENEEA. CDR3: CASSQGLAGSSEQFF. In DNA form, the CDR3 reads TGTGCCAGCAGCCAAGGACTAGCGGGATCATCTGAGCAGTTCTTC.

In its sample, this clonotype was seen a few times. V and J are TRBV7-2 and TRBJ2-7; perhaps TRBD1 as D (5 bases). This CDR3 has 15 amino acids. The V and J ends lost 0 bases and 4 bases respectively, with 13 bases between them. The germline V gene has CDR1 SGHTA and CDR2 FQGNSA. The DNA of the CDR3 is TGTGCCAGCAGCTTAGCGCGTTCGGCAGGGTACGAGCAGTACTTC. It is translated as CASSLARSAGYEQYF. The entire variable domain, with the rest obtained from reference TRBV7-2 and TRBJ2-7, is as follows: GAGVSQSPSNKVTEKGKDVELRCDPISGHTALYWYRQSLGQGLEFLIYFQGNSAPDKSGLPSDRFSAERTGGSVSTLTIQRTQQEDSAVYLCASSLARSAGYEQYFGPGTRLTVT.

The rearrangement joins TRBV5-1 to TRBJ2-1; possible D gene TRBD1, 5 bases. The V end lost 0 bases, the J end lost 7 bases, and 14 bases lay between the germline ends. The CDR3 spans 15 residues. Germline V CDR1 and CDR2: SGHRS, YFSETQ. This CDR3 is CASSLVQGIGNEQFF. The CDR3 DNA follows: TGCGCCAGCAGCTTGGTTCAGGGAATCGGGAATGAGCAGTTCTTC.

This clonotype has a count of ten or more. The V gene is TRBV6-6, the J gene TRBJ1-2; weak D call: TRBD1 (5 bases). Between the trimmed V and J ends, which lost 8 bases and 2 bases, there was a span of 9 bases. The CDR3 extends over 12 amino acids. Germline V lookup: CDR1 MNHNY, CDR2 SVGAGI (reference sequence). In nucleotides, the CDR3 is TGTGCCAGCGGAAACAGGAACTATGGCTACACCTTC. Amino acids: CASGNRNYGYTF.

This clonotype was seen many times. The chain is built from TRBV18 and TRBJ1-1; TRBD1 agrees at 10 bases. In germline, CDR1 is KGHSH, CDR2 LQKENI. V trimming: 3 bases; J trimming: 5 bases; junction bases outside the gene matches: 12. The length of the CDR3 is 17 residues. The CDR3 nucleotides are TGTGCCAGCTCACCCCGCTCGACAGGGGGCGCGCAAACTGAAGCTTTCTTT. As protein: CASSPRSTGGAQTEAFF.

This clonotype was seen more than once but under ten times. The rearrangement uses TRBV7-2 and TRBJ1-6; 7 positions agree with TRBD1. CDR3 size: 17 residues. Trimming took 5 bases from V and 7 from J; bases not matched to a gene: 14. Per germline, CDR1 SGHTA and CDR2 FQGNSA. For the CDR3, the DNA is TGTGCCAGCAGCGCAGAGGTACCCGACAGGGCCAATTCACCCCTCCACTTT. Its protein product is CASSAEVPDRANSPLHF.